Described below is a single T cell receptor beta chain sequence and its context. Its recognized antigen is unknown. Base qualities are missing; no much larger clone stands one base away. The CDR3 regions of human TCRbeta chains were analyzed by immunosequencing. Processing in the source paper ran as follows. TCRs in the repertoires were matched against a reference library of SARS-CoV-2-specific TCRs that had been generated with the MIRA antigen-specificity platform. Breadth meant the fraction of unique TCRs that were SARS-CoV-2-associated, whereas depth meant the fraction of total T cells that were SARS-CoV-2-associated. Using the MIRA data, every spike-specific TCR was mapped to the spike region that the TCR reacted to and assigned to either a CD4 or a CD8 class. Log10-transformed breadth and depth values were compared by one-way ANOVA with Sidak's multiple comparisons tests. TCRdb stores this immuneACCESS table with in-frame sequences only. Part of the clones is absent; in the studies checked, under half of the shortfall reflects unresolved V genes, and no reason is known for the rest. The D gene and trimming were derived from the DNA, and the V and J assignments and clone size from that table. The sample records 92,000 or so clones, approximately 89% of which are singletons. The top ten clonotypes cover roughly 5% of the sample.

The CDR3 goes from the cysteine to the phenylalanine over 18 residues. Only the CDR3 region is kept as DNA, spanning 54 bases read in frame from base 1. CDR1 and CDR2 (SGHDT, YYEEEE) derive from the germline V gene. V is clipped by 3 bases and J by 1 base, and the sequence between their germline boundaries is 22 bases long. Read against the paper, the sample's time point label means: about 28 days (+/-7) after the second vaccine dose. AZD1222 recipients with second doses at about 4 weeks or about 12 weeks were pooled, because spike-specific TCR depth and breadth did not differ between schedules. Vaccinee samples came from UK trials COV001 and COV002, including a single-blind randomized controlled phase 2/3 trial of AZD1222 (ChAdOx1 nCoV-19) in healthy adults. For TCRbeta chain sequencing, PBMC samples were collected from trial participants at day 0 and at day 28 after the second dose. These data come from a study of T cell responses to AZD1222 COVID-19 vaccine (dated by TCRdb to the early 2020s). Background on the whole study: TCR sequencing was performed for fewer than 250 trial participants, of whom 207 were given two doses of AZD1222 and some 25 were given two doses of MenACWY control vaccine. Enrollment into the trials was organized by age into subgroups of 18-55, 56-69 and 70-plus years, and those subgroups contained roughly 150, 30 and 60 TCR-sequenced participants, respectively.

The paper's findings and limits, for the study overall: Participants were mostly white British and included more females than males, and it was suggested by the authors that clonal diversity may have been underestimated. Because no day 14 peak-response samples were available, repertoires were characterized only after the peak T cell response. Conclusions about previously exposed vaccinees are limited because only five to seven AZD1222 recipients were SARS-CoV-2 seropositive at baseline. In the small 56-69-year group, the increase in depth fell short of significance, most likely because of low power. The whole spike protein was spanned by vaccine-associated CD4 TCRs, and dominant responses were seen in regions 160-218 and 743-854. Reportedly, close to half of the unique spike-specific TCRs recognized epitopes lying outside the regions that are mutated in the B.1.351 and B.1.1.7 variants. After two AZD1222 doses, spike-specific TCR breadth and depth were significantly higher than at day 0 and than in MenACWY recipients.

Here the sequenced sample was peripheral blood, taken 28 days after the second AZD1222 dose. The sequence joins TRBV5-6 to TRBJ1-2, with a weak D call of TRBD1 (5 bases match). This receptor was identified in an adult who received the AZD1222 COVID-19 vaccine. The CDR3 protein sequence reads: CASSSGAASGIFNYGYTF. The bases read TGTGCCAGCAGCTCCGGGGCCGCGTCAGGAATATTTAACTATGGCTACACCTTC.